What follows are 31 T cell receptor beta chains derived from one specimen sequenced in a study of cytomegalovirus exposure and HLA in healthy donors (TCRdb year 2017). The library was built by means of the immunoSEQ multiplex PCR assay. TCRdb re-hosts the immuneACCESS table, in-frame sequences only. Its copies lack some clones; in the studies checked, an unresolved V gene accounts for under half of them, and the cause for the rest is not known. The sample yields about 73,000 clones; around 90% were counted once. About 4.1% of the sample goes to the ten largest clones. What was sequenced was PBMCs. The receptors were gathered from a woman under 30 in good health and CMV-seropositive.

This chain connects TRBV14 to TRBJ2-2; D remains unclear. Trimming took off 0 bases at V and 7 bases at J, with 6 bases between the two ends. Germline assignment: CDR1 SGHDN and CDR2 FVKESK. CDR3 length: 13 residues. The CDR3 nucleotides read TGTGCCAGCAGCCAAGATTATCGCGGGGAGCTGTTTTTT. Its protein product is CASSQDYRGELFF.

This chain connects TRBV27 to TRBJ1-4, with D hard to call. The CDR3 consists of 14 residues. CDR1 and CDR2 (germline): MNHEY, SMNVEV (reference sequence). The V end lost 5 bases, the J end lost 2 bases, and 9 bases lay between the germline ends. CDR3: CASSPGRTNEKLFF. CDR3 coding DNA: TGTGCCAGCAGTCCTGGGAGGACTAATGAAAAACTGTTTTTT.

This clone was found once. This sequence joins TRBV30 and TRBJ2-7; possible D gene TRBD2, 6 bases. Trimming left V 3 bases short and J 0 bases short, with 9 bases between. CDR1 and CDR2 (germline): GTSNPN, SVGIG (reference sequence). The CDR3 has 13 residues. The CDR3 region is CAWRPGSSYEQYF. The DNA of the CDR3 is TGTGCCTGGAGGCCCGGGAGCTCCTACGAGCAGTACTTC.

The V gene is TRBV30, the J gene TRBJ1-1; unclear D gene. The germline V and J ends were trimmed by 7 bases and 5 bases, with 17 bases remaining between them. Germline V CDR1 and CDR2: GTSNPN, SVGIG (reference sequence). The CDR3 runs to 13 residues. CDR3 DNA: TGTGCCTACTCCGTCGGGGAGCTGACTGAAGCTTTCTTT. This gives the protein CAYSVGELTEAFF.

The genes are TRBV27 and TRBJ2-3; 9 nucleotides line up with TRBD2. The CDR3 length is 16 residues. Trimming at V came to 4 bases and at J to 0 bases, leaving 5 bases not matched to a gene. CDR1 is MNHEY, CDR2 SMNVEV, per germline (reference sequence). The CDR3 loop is CASSWFAGGSTDTQYF. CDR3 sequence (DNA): TGTGCCAGCAGTTGGTTCGCGGGAGGGAGCACAGATACGCAGTATTTT.

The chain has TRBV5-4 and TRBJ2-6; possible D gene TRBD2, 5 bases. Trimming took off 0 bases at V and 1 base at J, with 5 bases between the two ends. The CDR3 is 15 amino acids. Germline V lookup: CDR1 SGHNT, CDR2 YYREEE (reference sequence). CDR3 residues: CASSLGGSGANVLTF. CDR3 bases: TGTGCCAGCAGCTTGGGCGGGTCTGGGGCCAACGTCCTGACTTTC.

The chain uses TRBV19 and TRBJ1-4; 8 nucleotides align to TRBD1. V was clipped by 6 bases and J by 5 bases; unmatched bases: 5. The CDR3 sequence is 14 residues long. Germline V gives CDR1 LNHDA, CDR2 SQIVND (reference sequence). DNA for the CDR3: TGTGCCAGTAGCCGACGGGACAGGAATGAAAAACTGTTTTTT. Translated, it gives CASSRRDRNEKLFF.

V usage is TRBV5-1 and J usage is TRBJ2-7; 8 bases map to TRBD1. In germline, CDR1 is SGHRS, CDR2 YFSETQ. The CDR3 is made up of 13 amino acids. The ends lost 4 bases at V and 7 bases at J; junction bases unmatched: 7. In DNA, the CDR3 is TGCGCCAGCAGCGGGGGACAGGTCGGGGAGCAGTACTTC. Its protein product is CASSGGQVGEQYF.

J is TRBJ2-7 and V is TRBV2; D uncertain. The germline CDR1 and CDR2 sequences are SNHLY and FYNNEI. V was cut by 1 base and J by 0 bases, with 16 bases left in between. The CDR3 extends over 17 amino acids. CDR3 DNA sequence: TGTGCCAGCAGTGAAGTGCCCATGGCGGTGAGCTCCTACGAGCAGTACTTC. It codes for CASSEVPMAVSSYEQYF. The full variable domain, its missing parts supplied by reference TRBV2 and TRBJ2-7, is EPEVTQTPSHQVTQMGQEVILRCVPISNHLYFYWYRQILGQKVEFLVSFYNNEISEKSEIFDDQFSVERPDGSNFTLKIRSTKLEDSAMYFCASSEVPMAVSSYEQYFGPGTRLTVT.

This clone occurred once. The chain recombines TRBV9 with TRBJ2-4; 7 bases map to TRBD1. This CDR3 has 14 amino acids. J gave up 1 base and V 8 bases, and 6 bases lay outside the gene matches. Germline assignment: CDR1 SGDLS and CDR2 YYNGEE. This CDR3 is CASNQGDAKNIQYF. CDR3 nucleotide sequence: TGTGCCAGTAATCAGGGGGACGCCAAAAACATTCAGTACTTC.

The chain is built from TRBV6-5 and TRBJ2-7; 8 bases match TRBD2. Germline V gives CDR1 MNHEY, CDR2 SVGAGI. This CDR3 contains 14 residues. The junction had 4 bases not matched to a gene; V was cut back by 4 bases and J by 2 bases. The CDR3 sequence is CASSFSGETYEQYF. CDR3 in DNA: TGTGCCAGCAGTTTTAGCGGGGAGACCTACGAGCAGTACTTC.

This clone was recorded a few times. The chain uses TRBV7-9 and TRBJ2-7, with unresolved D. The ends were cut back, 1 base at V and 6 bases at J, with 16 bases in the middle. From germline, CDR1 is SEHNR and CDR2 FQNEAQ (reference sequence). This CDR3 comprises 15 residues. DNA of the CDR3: TGTGCCAGCAGCTTAGAATGGGCCCACCCTGCCGAGCAGTACTTC. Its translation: CASSLEWAHPAEQYF.

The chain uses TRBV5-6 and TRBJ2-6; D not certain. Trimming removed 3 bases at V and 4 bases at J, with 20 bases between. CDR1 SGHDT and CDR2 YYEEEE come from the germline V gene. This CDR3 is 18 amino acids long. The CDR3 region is CASSSRIRFHSGANVLTF. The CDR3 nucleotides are TGTGCCAGCAGCTCGCGCATCCGCTTCCACTCCGGGGCCAACGTCCTGACTTTC.

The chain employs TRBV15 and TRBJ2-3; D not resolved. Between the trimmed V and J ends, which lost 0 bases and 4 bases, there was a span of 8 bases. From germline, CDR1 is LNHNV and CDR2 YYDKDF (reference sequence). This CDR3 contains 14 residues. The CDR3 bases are TGTGCCACCAGCAGAGATATTGGGCCAGATACGCAGTATTTT. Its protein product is CATSRDIGPDTQYF.

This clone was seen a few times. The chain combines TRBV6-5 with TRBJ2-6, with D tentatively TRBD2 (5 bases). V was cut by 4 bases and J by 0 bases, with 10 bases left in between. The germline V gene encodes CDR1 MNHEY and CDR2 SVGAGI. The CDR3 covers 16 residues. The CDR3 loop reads CASSFFEGSGANVLTF. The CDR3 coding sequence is TGTGCCAGCAGTTTCTTTGAGGGCTCTGGGGCCAACGTCCTGACTTTC.

The CDR3 reads CASSSGITDTQYF. CDR3 sequence (DNA): TGTGCCAGCAGCTCGGGGATTACAGATACGCAGTATTTT. The chain uses TRBV11-3 and TRBJ2-3, with TRBD2 as a possible D gene (5 bases). Trimming stripped 4 bases from V and 3 bases from J, with 8 bases between. The length of the CDR3 is 13 residues. Per germline, CDR1 SGHNT and CDR2 YENEEA.

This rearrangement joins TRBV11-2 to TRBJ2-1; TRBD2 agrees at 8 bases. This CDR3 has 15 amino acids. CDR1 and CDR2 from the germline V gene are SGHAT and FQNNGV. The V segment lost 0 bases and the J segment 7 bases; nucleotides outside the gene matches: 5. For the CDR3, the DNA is TGTGCCAGCAGCTTAGACGGGGGGGCCTTTAATGAGCAGTTCTTC. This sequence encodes CASSLDGGAFNEQFF.

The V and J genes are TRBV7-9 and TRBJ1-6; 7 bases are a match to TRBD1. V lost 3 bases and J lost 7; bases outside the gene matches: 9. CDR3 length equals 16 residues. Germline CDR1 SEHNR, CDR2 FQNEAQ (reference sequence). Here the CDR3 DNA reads TGTGCCAGCAGCTTTAGTGGGACAGTTGGAAATTCACCCCTCCACTTT. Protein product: CASSFSGTVGNSPLHF.

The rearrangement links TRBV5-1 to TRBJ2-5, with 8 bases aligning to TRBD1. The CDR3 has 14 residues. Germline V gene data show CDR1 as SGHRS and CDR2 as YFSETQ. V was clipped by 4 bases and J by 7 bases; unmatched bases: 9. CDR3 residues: CASSTGGPSGTQYF. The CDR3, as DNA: TGCGCCAGCAGCACAGGGGGGCCTTCGGGGACCCAGTACTTC.

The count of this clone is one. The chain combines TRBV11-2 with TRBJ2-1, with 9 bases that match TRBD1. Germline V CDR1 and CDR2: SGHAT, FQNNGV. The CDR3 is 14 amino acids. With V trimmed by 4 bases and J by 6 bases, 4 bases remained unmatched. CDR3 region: CASSWGTGINEQFF. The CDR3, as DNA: TGTGCCAGCAGCTGGGGGACAGGGATCAATGAGCAGTTCTTC.

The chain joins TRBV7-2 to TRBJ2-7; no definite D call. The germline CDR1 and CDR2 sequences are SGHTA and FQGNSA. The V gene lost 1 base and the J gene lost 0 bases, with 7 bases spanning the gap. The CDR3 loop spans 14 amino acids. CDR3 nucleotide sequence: TGTGCCAGCAGCTTAGGCGCCACCTCCTACGAGCAGTACTTC. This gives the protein CASSLGATSYEQYF.

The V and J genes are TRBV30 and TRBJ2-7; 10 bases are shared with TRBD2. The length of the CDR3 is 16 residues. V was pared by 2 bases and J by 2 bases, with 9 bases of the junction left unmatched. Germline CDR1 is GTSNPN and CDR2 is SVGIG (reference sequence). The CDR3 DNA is TGTGCCTGGAGTTTCATTTGGACTAGCGGAACCTACGAGCAGTACTTC. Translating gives CAWSFIWTSGTYEQYF.

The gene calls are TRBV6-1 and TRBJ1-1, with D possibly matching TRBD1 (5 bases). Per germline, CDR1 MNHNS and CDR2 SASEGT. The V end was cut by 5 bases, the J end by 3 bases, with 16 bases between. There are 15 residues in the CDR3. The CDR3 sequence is CASSPGIGGDTEAFF. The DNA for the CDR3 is TGTGCCAGCAGTCCCGGTATAGGAGGGGACACTGAAGCTTTCTTT.

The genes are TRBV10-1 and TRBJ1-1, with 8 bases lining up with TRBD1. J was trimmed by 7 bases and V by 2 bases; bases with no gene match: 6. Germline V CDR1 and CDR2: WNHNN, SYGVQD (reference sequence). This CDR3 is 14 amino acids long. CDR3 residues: CASSELQGAGEAFF. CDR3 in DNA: TGCGCCAGCAGTGAGCTCCAGGGGGCCGGTGAAGCTTTCTTT.

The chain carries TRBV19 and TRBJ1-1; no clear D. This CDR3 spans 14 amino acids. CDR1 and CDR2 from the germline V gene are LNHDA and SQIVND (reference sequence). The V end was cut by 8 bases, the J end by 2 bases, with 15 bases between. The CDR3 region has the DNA TGTGCCAGTGTATCCCGGGAACGCAACACTGAAGCTTTCTTT. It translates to CASVSRERNTEAFF.

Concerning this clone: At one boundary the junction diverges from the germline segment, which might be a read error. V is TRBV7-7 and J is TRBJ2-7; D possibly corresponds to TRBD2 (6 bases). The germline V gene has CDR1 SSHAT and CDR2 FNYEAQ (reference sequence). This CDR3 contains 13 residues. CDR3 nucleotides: TGTGCTAGCAGCTTATGGGACTCAGACGAGCAGTACTTC. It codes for CASSLWDSDEQYF.

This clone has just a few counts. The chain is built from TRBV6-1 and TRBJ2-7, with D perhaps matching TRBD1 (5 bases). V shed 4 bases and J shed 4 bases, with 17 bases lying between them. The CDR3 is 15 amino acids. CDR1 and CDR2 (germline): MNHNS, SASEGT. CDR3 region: CASSVQDKGTYEQYF. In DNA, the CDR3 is TGTGCCAGCAGTGTCCAGGACAAGGGAACTTACGAGCAGTACTTC.

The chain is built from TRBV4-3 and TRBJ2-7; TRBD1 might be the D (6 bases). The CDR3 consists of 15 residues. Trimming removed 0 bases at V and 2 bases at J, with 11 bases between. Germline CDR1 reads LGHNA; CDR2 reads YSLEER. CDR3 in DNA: TGCGCCAGCAGCCAAGATAGAGGGGGACCCTACGAGCAGTACTTC. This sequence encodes CASSQDRGGPYEQYF.

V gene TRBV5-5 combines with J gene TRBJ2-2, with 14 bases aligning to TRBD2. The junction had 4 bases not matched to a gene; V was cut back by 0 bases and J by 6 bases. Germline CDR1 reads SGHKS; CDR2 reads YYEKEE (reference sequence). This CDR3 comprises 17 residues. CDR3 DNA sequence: TGTGCCAGCAGCTTGGGGCCGGGACTAGCGGGAGCCGGGGAGCTGTTTTTT. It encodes CASSLGPGLAGAGELFF. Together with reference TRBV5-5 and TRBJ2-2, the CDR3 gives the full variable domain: DAGVTQSPTHLIKTRGQQVTLRCSPISGHKSVSWYQQVLGQGPQFIFQYYEKEERGRGNFPDRFSARQFPNYSSELNVNALLLGDSALYLCASSLGPGLAGAGELFFGEGSRLTVL.

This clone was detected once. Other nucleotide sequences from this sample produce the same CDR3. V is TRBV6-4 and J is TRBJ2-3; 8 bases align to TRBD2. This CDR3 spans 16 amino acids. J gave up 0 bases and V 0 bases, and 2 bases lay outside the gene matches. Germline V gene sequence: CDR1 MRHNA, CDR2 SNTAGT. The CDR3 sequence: CASSDSAGGSTDTQYF. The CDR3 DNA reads TGTGCCAGCAGTGACTCTGCGGGGGGAAGCACAGATACGCAGTATTTT.

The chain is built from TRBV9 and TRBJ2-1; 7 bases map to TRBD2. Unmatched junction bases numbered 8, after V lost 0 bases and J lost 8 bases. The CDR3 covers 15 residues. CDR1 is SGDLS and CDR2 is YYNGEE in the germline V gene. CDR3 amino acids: CASSVAGGGGDEQFF. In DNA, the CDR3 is TGTGCCAGCAGCGTAGCCGGCGGGGGTGGCGATGAGCAGTTCTTC.